The 7 T cell receptor beta chains below all came from one sample that was sequenced in a study of T cells in Graves' hyperthyroidism and ophthalmopathy. Researchers amplified the TCR beta CDR3 regions from RNA transcripts. The HTBI set primed first-round TCR CDR3 RT-PCR. One entry per CDR3 protein, called by TCRdb with MiXCR from the multiplex PCR reads. The table shows a few hundred thousand distinct CDR3 sequences, with under 15% occurring only once. The sample consisted of blood. These receptors were obtained from a woman younger than 35 with Graves' hyperthyroidism.

V usage is TRBV28 and J usage is TRBJ2-4; D possibly corresponds to TRBD1 (6 bases). Trimming pared 5 bases from V and 8 bases from J, leaving 16 bases between. The CDR3 covers 14 residues. CDR1 is MDHEN and CDR2 is SYDVKM in the germline V gene. The CDR3 spells CASSPGQTRHIQYF. The DNA for the CDR3 is TGTGCCAGCAGTCCGGGACAAACGCGGCACATTCAGTACTTC.

This clonotype was counted ten times or more. The genes are TRBV20-1 and TRBJ2-7; TRBD2 matches at 13 bases. V shed 6 bases and J 3 bases; nucleotides not matched to a gene: 2. Germline values: CDR1 DFQATT, CDR2 SNEGSKA (reference sequence). CDR3 length: 13 amino acids. CDR3 amino acids: CSARTSGSYEQYF. CDR3 in DNA: TGCAGTGCCCGGACTAGCGGGAGCTACGAGCAGTACTTC.

This clonotype was observed at least ten times. V and J are TRBV27 and TRBJ2-1; 8 bases line up with TRBD2. V was clipped by 8 bases and J by 11 bases; unmatched bases: 14. The CDR3 runs 14 residues. Per the germline V gene, CDR1 is MNHEY and CDR2 is SMNVEV (reference sequence). The CDR3 here is CASRGGNTAVKQFF. Here the CDR3 DNA reads TGTGCCAGCCGGGGGGGGAACACGGCGGTAAAGCAGTTCTTC.

CDR3 in DNA: TGTGCCAGCAGTGAAATAACAGATGAGCAGTTCTTC. It codes for CASSEITDEQFF. This rearrangement joins TRBV25-1 to TRBJ2-1, with no clear D. The CDR3 spans 12 residues. The V end lost 2 bases, the J end lost 8 bases, and 7 bases lay between the germline ends. CDR1 MGHDK and CDR2 SYGVNS come from the germline V gene.

There are a few counts of this clonotype. The rearrangement links TRBV7-9 to TRBJ2-7; 12 bases fit TRBD2. V lost 5 bases to trimming and J lost 7 bases; unmatched junction nucleotides: 9. This CDR3 spans 15 amino acids. Looked up from germline, CDR1 is SEHNR and CDR2 is FQNEAQ (reference sequence). This CDR3 reads CASSHRTSGVEEQYF. The CDR3 DNA is TGTGCCAGCAGCCATCGGACTAGCGGGGTGGAGGAGCAGTACTTC.

This clonotype occurred a few times. The V call is TRBV3-1, the J call TRBJ2-1; 13 bases agree with TRBD2. The CDR3 consists of 16 residues. CDR1 and CDR2 from the germline V gene are LGHDT and YNNKEL (reference sequence). V was clipped by 1 base and J by 10 bases; unmatched bases: 7. CDR3 loop: CASSQVRTSGRGEQFF. Written as DNA, the CDR3 is TGTGCCAGCAGCCAAGTAAGGACTAGCGGGAGAGGAGAGCAGTTCTTC.

The J gene is TRBJ2-2, the V gene TRBV29-1; D might be TRBD1 (5 bases). The CDR3 covers 14 residues. V was cut by 6 bases and J by 7 bases, with 18 bases left in between. From germline, CDR1 is SQVTM and CDR2 ANQGSEA. DNA of the CDR3: TGCAGCGTCCCAAGGTCTGGGGCGAGCGGGGAGCTGTTTTTT. Translated: CSVPRSGASGELFF.